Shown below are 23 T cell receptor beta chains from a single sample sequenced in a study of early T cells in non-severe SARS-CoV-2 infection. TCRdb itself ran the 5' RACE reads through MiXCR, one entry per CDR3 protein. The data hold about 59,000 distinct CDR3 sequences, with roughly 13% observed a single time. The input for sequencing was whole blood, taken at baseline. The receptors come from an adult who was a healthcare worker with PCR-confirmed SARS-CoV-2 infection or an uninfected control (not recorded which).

The CDR3 region is CASSSYSIEQYF. The CDR3 nucleotides read TGTGCCAGCAGCTCGTACTCAATCGAGCAGTACTTC. J is TRBJ2-7 and V is TRBV5-8; D call uncertain. V was trimmed by 3 bases and J by 6 bases, leaving 10 bases between them. Germline lookup yields CDR1 SGHTS and CDR2 YDEGEE. The CDR3 sequence is 12 residues long.

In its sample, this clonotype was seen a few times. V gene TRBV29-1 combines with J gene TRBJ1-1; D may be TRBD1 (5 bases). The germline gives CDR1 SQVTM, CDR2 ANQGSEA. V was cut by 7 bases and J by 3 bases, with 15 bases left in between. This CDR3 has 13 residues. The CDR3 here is CSAGGGADTEAFF. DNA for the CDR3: TGCAGCGCCGGGGGAGGGGCTGACACTGAAGCTTTCTTT.

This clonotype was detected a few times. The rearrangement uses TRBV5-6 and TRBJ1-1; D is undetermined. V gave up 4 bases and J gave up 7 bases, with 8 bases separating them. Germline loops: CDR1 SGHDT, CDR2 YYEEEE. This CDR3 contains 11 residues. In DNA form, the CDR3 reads TGTGCCAGCAGCGCGGGCCTTGAAGCTTTCTTT. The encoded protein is CASSAGLEAFF.

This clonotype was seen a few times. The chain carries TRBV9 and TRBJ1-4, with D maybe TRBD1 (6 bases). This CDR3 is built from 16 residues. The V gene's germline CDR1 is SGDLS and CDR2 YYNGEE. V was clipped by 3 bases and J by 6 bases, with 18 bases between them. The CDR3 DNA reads TGTGCCAGCAGCGGAAGTTACAGGGAAGAAGATGAAAAACTGTTTTTT. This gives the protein CASSGSYREEDEKLFF.

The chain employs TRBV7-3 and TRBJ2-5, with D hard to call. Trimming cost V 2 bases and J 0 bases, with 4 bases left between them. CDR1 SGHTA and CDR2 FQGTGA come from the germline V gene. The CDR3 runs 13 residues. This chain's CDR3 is CASSLHHQETQYF. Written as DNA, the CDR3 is TGTGCCAGCAGCTTACACCACCAAGAGACCCAGTACTTC.

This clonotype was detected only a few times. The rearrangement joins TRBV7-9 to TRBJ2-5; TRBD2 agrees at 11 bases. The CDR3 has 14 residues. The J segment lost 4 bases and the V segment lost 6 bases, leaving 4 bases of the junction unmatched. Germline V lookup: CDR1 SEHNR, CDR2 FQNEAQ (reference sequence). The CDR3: CASSYLAGGETQYF. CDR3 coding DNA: TGTGCCAGCAGTTACCTAGCGGGGGGAGAGACCCAGTACTTC.

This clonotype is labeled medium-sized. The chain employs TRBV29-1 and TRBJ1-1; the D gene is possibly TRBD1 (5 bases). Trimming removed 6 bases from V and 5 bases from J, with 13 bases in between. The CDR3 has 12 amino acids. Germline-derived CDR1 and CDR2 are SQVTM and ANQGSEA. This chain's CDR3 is CSVEGGETEAFF. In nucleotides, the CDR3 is TGCAGCGTGGAGGGAGGGGAGACTGAAGCTTTCTTT.

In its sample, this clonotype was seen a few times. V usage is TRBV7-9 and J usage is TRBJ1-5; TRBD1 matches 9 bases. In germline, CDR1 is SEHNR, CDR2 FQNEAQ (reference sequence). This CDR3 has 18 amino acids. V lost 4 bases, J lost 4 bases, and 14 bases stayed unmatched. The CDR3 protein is CASSSTLDRGFWNQPQHF. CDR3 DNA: TGTGCCAGCAGCTCGACCCTCGACAGGGGGTTTTGGAATCAGCCCCAGCATTTT.

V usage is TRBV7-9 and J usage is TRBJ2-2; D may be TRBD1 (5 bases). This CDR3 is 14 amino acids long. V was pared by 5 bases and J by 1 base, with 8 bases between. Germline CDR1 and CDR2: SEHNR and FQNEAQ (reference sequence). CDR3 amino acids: CASSTTGNTGELFF. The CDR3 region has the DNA TGTGCCAGCAGCACTACAGGGAACACCGGGGAGCTGTTTTTT.

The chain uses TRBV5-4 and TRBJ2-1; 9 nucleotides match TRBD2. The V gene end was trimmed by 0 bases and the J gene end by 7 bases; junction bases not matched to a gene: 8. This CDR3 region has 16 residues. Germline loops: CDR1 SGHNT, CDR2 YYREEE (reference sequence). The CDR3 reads CASSLGVAGVVNEQFF. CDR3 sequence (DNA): TGTGCCAGCAGCTTGGGGGTAGCGGGAGTGGTAAATGAGCAGTTCTTC.

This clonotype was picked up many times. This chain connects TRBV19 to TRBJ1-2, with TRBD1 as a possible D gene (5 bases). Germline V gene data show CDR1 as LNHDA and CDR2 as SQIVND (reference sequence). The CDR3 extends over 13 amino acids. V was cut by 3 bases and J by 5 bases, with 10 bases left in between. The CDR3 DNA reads TGTGCCAGTAGTATGGCAGGGTATTATGGCTACACCTTC. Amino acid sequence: CASSMAGYYGYTF. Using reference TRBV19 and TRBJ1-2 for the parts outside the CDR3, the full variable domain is DGGITQSPKYLFRKEGQNVTLSCEQNLNHDAMYWYRQDPGQGLRLIYYSQIVNDFQKGDIAEGYSVSREKKESFPLTVTSAQKNPTAFYLCASSMAGYYGYTFGSGTRLTVV.

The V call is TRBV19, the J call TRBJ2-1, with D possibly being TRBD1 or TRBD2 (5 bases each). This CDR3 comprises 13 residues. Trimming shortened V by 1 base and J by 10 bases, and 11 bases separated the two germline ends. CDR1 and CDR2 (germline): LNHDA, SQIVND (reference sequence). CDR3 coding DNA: TGTGCCAGTAGTATAGGAGGGGCCACCGAGCAGTTCTTC. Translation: CASSIGGATEQFF.

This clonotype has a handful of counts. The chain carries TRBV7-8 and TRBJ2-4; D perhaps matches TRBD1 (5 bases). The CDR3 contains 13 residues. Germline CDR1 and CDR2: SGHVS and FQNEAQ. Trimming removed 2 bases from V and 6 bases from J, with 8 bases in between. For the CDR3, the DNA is TGTGCCAGCAGCTTAAACAGGCCAAACATTCAGTACTTC. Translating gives CASSLNRPNIQYF.

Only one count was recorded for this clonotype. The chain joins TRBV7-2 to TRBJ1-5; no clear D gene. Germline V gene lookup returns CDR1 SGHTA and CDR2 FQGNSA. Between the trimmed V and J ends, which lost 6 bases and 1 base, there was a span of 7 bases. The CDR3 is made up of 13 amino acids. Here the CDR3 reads CASRLLSNQPQHF. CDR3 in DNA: TGTGCCAGCAGACTCTTAAGCAATCAGCCCCAGCATTTT.

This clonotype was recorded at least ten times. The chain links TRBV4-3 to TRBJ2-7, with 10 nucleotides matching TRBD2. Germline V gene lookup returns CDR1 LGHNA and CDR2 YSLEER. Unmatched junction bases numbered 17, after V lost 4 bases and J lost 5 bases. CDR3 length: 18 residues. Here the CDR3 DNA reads TGCGCCAGCAGCCCGAAGGCTAGCGGGGGTATTCTACCCCACGAGCAGTACTTC. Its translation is CASSPKASGGILPHEQYF.

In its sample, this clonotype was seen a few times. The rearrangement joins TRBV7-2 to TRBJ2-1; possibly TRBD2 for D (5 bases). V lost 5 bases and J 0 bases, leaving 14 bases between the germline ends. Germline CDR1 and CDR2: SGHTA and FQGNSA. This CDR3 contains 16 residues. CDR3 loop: CASSRTFSSSYNEQFF. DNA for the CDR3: TGTGCCAGCAGCAGGACTTTTTCTAGCTCCTACAATGAGCAGTTCTTC.

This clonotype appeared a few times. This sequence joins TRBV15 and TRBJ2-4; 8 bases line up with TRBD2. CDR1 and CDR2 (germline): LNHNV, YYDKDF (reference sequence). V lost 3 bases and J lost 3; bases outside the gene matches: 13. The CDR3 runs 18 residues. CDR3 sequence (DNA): TGTGCCACCAGCAGCCCCCCGGGGGGGTTAGGTGACAAAAACATTCAGTACTTC. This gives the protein CATSSPPGGLGDKNIQYF. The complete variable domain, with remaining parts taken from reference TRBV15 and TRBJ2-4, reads DAMVIQNPRYQVTQFGKPVTLSCSQTLNHNVMYWYQQKSSQAPKLLFHYYDKDFNNEADTPDNFQSRRPNTSFCFLDIRSPGLGDTAMYLCATSSPPGGLGDKNIQYFGAGTRLSVL.

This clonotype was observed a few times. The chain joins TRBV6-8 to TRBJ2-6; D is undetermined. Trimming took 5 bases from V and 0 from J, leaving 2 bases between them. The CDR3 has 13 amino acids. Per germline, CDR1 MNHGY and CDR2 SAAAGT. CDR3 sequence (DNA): TGTGCCAGCAGTCGCTCTGGGGCCAACGTCCTGACTTTC. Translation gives CASSRSGANVLTF.

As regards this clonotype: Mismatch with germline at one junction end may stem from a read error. The CDR3 spells CASTRLLF. The CDR3 DNA follows: TGTGCCAGCACCCGACTCCTCTTC. This sequence joins TRBV7-9 and TRBJ1-2; D is uncertain. Germline-derived CDR1 and CDR2 are SEHNR and FQNEAQ (reference sequence). This CDR3 region has 8 residues.

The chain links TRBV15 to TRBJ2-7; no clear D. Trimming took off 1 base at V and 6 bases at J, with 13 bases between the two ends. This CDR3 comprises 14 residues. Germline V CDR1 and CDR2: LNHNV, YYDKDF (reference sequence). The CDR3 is CATSRVEAALEQYF. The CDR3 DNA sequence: TGTGCCACCAGCAGAGTAGAGGCCGCCCTCGAGCAGTACTTC.

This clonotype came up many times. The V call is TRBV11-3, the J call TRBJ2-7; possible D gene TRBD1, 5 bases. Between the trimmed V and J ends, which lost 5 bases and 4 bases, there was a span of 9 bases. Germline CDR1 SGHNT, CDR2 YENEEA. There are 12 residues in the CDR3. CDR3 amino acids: CASSAAGYEQYF. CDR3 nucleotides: TGTGCCAGCAGCGCCGCAGGGTACGAGCAGTACTTC.

The CDR3 sequence is CASSLAGAGYNEQFF. The CDR3 DNA is TGTGCCAGCAGCTTAGCGGGAGCCGGGTACAATGAGCAGTTCTTC. The chain recombines TRBV11-2 with TRBJ2-1, with a weak D call TRBD2 (6 bases). The CDR3 has 15 amino acids. The germline V gene encodes CDR1 SGHAT and CDR2 FQNNGV. The V end was cut by 1 base, the J end by 4 bases, with 11 bases between.

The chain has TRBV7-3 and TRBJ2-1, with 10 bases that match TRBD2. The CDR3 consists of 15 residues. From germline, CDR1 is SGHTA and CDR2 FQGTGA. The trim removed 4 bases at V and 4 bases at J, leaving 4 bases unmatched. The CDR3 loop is CASSWASGSYNEQFF. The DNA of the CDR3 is TGTGCCAGCAGCTGGGCTAGCGGGAGTTACAATGAGCAGTTCTTC. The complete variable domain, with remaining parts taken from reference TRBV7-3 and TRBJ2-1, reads GAGVSQTPSNKVTEKGKYVELRCDPISGHTALYWYRQSLGQGPEFLIYFQGTGAADDSGLPNDRFFAVRPEGSVSTLKIQRTERGDSAVYLCASSWASGSYNEQFFGPGTRLTVL.